The clone carrying this T cell receptor (beta chain) was seen more than once but under ten times. Antigen: not known. These data belong to a study of T-cell memory formation after mild COVID-19. Study-wide results and caveats: Clones contracting over day 15 to 85 were CD4/CD8 balanced, with later expanders leaning CD4+.

Employing constant-segment primers, 5'RACE generated TCR alpha and TCR beta cDNA libraries bearing sample barcodes and UMIs. From the 5' RACE reads, TCRdb called clonotypes with MiXCR, one entry per CDR3 protein. The data show fewer than 50,000 distinct CDR3 sequences, about 7.3% seen once. CDR3 length equals 14 residues. J was trimmed by 7 bases and V by 11 bases; bases with no gene match: 15. Germline-derived CDR1 and CDR2 are SEHNR and FQNEAQ (reference sequence). The sequenced sample consisted of PBMCs or a T cell subset sorted from them (not recorded which). The TCR comes from a young man who had mild COVID-19 (a few samples of this study predate the infection). Cell type and time point are not known. The chain joins TRBV7-9 to TRBJ1-2, with 8 bases lining up with TRBD1. CDR3 residues: CAEDPDRDRSGYTF. The CDR3 DNA sequence: TGTGCCGAGGACCCGGACAGGGACAGGAGTGGCTACACCTTC.